Below, one TCR beta chain is given with its context. Multiplex PCR, run in two rounds, amplified TCR beta CDR3 from genomic DNA. Primers specific to each TRBV and TRBJ gene were used in first-round PCR. TCRdb itself ran the multiplex PCR reads through MiXCR, one entry per CDR3 protein. This sample has approximately 20,000 distinct CDR3 sequences, with 43% found just once. This record comes from a study of prognosis after radiotherapy for stage I lung cancer. About the study: The radiotherapy was SBRT split into 3 to 5 fractions, giving a biologically effective dose of at least 100 Gy.

CDR1 is SGHTA and CDR2 is FQGTGA in the germline V gene. The CDR3 covers 13 residues. V was cut by 5 bases and J by 10 bases, with 17 bases left in between. Source: PBMCs, taken before or after stereotactic body radiation therapy (not recorded which). The chain couples TRBV7-3 to TRBJ1-2; D is ambiguous. The clonotype originates from a donor older than 45 with non-small cell lung cancer. The chain's CDR3 is CASSPQWAGVYTF. CDR3 nucleotides: TGTGCCAGCAGCCCGCAGTGGGCGGGCGTCTACACCTTC.